A selection of T cell receptor beta chains follows, all from one sample in a study of cytomegalovirus exposure and HLA in healthy donors. Libraries were prepared by immunoSEQ multiplex PCR; TCRdb keeps only in-frame clonotypes and omits some of them. The data contain 35,000 to 45,000 clones, 50% to 55% of them singletons. Sequenced material: PBMCs. The receptors originated from a human donor in good health. Both conserved end residues are trimmed from each CDR3. The size field is filled for only some rows; it gives once, few, many or a size class.

>TRBV7-2|NA|11|TRBJ2-5
ASSSPLAGRQY
>TRBV9|few|14|TRBJ2-3
ASSVEAGGFTDTQY
>TRBV4-2|NA|13|TRBJ1-2
ASSPQNRGLYGYT
>TRBV19|NA|12|TRBJ2-5
ASSPRGNQETQY
>TRBV29-1|NA|12|TRBJ1-2
SVGGTGGDYGYT
>TRBV11-2|NA|15|TRBJ2-1
ASSHQKWRGAYNEQF
>TRBV2|NA|11|TRBJ2-4
ASTGFAKNIQY
>TRBV14|NA|11|TRBJ1-2
ASSPMTGRGYT
>TRBV6-1|few|11|TRBJ2-7
ASNGLEGYGQY
>TRBV6-5|NA|12|TRBJ1-4
ASRLGQANEKLF
>TRBV7-7|NA|13|TRBJ2-5
ASSSQRAPQETQY
>TRBV7-9|NA|13|TRBJ1-2
ASSLAGTKNYGYT
>TRBV28|NA|13|TRBJ1-1
ASSPGGTGGSEAF
>TRBV19|NA|14|TRBJ2-6
ASGTGITDGANVLT
>TRBV7-9|NA|13|TRBJ2-7
ASSSPLAGAYEQY
>TRBV7-6|NA|13|TRBJ1-6
ASSRDDRENSPLH
>TRBV4-2|few|13|TRBJ2-7
ASSKSGGALREQY
>TRBV28|once|16|TRBJ2-1
ASSLIAGGPYSYNEQF
>TRBV7-3|NA|14|TRBJ2-1
ASSRGGGGRYNEQF
>TRBV6-5|NA|13|TRBJ1-5
ASSPGGGGNQPQH
>TRBV28|NA|9|TRBJ2-7
ASRGLFEQY
>TRBV4-3|NA|17|TRBJ2-2
ASSPQRAGGSLNTGELF
>TRBV18|NA|16|TRBJ2-2
ATSPFFGGQANTGELF
>TRBV28|NA|13|TRBJ1-5
ASSSSGHIYQAQH
>TRBV6-6|NA|11|TRBJ1-1
ASSLQGSTEAF
>TRBV19|few|12|TRBJ1-2
ASSDRGANYGYT
>TRBV5-6|few|13|TRBJ2-3
ASSLEDRGPDTQY
>TRBV25-1|NA|12|TRBJ1-2
ASRRRGQGQGYT
>TRBV7-7|NA|13|TRBJ2-5
ASSLAGLPQETQY
>TRBV5-5|NA|12|TRBJ2-1
ASSPQLKLNEQF
>TRBV11-2|few|13|TRBJ1-2
ASSSFRDRDYGYT
>TRBV5-1|once|14|TRBJ2-1
ASSLAPGRSYNEQF
>TRBV6-5|NA|10|TRBJ2-4
ATTGIGNIQY
>TRBV7-9|NA|12|TRBJ1-5
ASSLGTTNQPQH
>TRBV6-4|NA|12|TRBJ2-2
ASSEGAHTGELF
>TRBV27|NA|12|TRBJ1-1
ASSLVGQGARTF
>TRBV7-3|NA|13|TRBJ2-1
ASSLTGQPYNEQF
>TRBV6-1|few|13|TRBJ1-2
ASSDGDRVAYGYT
>TRBV7-8|NA|12|TRBJ2-7
ASSYTLNSYEQY
>TRBV5-1|NA|15|TRBJ2-4
ASSLVPQREAGDIQY
>TRBV4-3|NA|16|TRBJ2-5
ASSQAALGGGLGETQY
>TRBV6-6|NA|13|TRBJ1-1
ASRGRQGGNTEAF
>TRBV7-9|NA|14|TRBJ2-1
ASSLAGGGATNEQF
>TRBV19|NA|12|TRBJ1-1
ASMIGGLNTEAF
>TRBV18|NA|13|TRBJ1-1
ASSPGAPLNTEAF
>TRBV7-3|NA|14|TRBJ2-2
ASSVTGGLLTGELF
>TRBV29-1|NA|14|TRBJ1-1
SVDGLPRTGSTEAF